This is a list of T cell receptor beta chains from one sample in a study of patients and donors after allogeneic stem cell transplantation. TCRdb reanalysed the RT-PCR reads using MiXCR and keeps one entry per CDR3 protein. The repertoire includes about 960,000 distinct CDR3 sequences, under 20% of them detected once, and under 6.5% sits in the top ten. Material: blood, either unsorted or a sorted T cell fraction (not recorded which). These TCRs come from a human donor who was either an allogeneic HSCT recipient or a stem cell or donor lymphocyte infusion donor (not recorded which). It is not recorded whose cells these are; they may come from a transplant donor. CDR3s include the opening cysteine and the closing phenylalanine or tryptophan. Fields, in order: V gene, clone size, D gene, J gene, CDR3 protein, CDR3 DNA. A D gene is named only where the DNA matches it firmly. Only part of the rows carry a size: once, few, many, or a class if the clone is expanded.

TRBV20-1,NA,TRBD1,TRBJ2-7,CSALDRGLSYEQYF,TGCAGTGCGCTAGACAGGGGGCTCTCCTACGAGCAGTACTTC
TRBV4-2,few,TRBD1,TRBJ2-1,CASSRSEGQGVYEQFF,TGTGCCAGCAGCCGCAGTGAGGGACAGGGGGTCTATGAGCAGTTCTTC
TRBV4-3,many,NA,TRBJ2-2,CASSPGQSLTGELFF,TGCGCCAGCAGCCCCGGACAGTCCCTTACCGGGGAGCTGTTTTTT
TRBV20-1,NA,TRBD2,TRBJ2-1,CSANGRPPYNEQFF,TGCAGTGCAAACGGGAGGCCTCCCTACAATGAGCAGTTCTTC
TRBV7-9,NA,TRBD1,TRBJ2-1,CASSLDGTGYHEQFF,TGTGCCAGCAGCTTAGACGGGACAGGGTACCATGAGCAGTTCTTC
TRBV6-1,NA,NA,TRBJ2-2,CASSDGSRGPGELFF,TGTGCCAGCAGCGACGGGAGTAGGGGCCCCGGGGAGCTGTTTTTT
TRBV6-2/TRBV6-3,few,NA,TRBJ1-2,CASSHYYGYTF,TGTGCCAGCAGCCACTACTATGGCTACACCTTC
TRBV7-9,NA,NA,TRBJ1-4,CASSQGPRGEKLFF,TGTGCCAGCAGCCAAGGCCCCCGGGGTGAAAAACTGTTTTTT
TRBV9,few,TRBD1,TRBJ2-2,CASSATGGENTGELFF,TGTGCCAGCAGCGCCACAGGGGGTGAGAACACCGGGGAGCTGTTTTTT
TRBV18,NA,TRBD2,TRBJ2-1,CASWRTSGSGYNEQFF,TGTGCCAGCTGGCGAACTAGCGGGAGTGGCTACAATGAGCAGTTCTTC
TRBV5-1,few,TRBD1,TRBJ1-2,CASSDSTGGYGYTF,TGCGCCAGCAGCGACTCCACAGGGGGCTATGGCTACACCTTC
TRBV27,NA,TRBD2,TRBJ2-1,CASRGGLAHDNEQFF,TGTGCCAGCAGAGGAGGACTAGCGCATGACAATGAGCAGTTCTTC
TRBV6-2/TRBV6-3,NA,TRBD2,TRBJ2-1,CASSYPPGLAGGVPYNEQFF,TGTGCCAGCAGTTACCCGCCGGGACTAGCGGGGGGAGTGCCCTACAATGAGCAGTTCTTC
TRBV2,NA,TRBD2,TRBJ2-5,CASGGEGETQYF,TGTGCCAGCGGGGGGGAAGGAGAGACCCAGTACTTC
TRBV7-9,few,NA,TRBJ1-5,CASSLYPGQDSNQPQHF,TGTGCCAGCAGCTTGTATCCGGGTCAGGATAGCAATCAGCCCCAGCATTTT
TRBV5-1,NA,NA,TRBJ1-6,CASSSETVNNSPLHF,TGCGCCAGCAGCTCAGAGACAGTGAATAATTCACCCCTCCACTTT
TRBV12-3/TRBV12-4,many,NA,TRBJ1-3,CASGGRNTIYF,TGTGCCAGCGGAGGACGAAACACCATATATTTT
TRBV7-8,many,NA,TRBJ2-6,CASSLGHKYSGANVLTF,TGTGCCAGCAGCCTAGGACACAAATACTCTGGGGCCAACGTCCTGACTTTC